A selection of T cell receptor beta chains follows, all from one sample in a study of blood T cell repertoires in COVID-19. Generated by immunoSEQ multiplex PCR, the TCRdb table keeps only in-frame clones and is missing some. The sample has under 450,000 clones, 70% to 85% seen once. The sequenced sample consisted of peripheral blood. Receptors were obtained from a human donor with acute or convalescent COVID-19. The donor label of this sample is uncertain. CDR3s leave out the opening cysteine and the closing phenylalanine or tryptophan. Fields, in order: J gene, clone size, V gene, CDR3 protein. Some rows have no size entry. The others give once, few or many, or a class for an expanded clone.

j_call: TRBJ2-2
clone_size: .
v_call: TRBV19
cdr3_aa: ASSLYGQGWTGELF

j_call: TRBJ2-3
clone_size: .
v_call: TRBV10-2
cdr3_aa: ASSALPGGGAADTQY

j_call: TRBJ2-1
clone_size: .
v_call: TRBV4-1
cdr3_aa: ASSLGSPGSYNEQF

j_call: TRBJ1-3
clone_size: few
v_call: TRBV6-4
cdr3_aa: ASRGQGGGLGNTIY

j_call: TRBJ1-4
clone_size: .
v_call: TRBV30
cdr3_aa: AWSVSRVGEKLF

j_call: TRBJ1-2
clone_size: .
v_call: TRBV4-1
cdr3_aa: ASSGQTNYGYT

j_call: TRBJ2-7
clone_size: .
v_call: TRBV5-6
cdr3_aa: ASSSYLTGAGVEQY

j_call: TRBJ2-5
clone_size: .
v_call: TRBV7-2
cdr3_aa: ASSRQGQETQY

j_call: TRBJ1-4
clone_size: .
v_call: TRBV19
cdr3_aa: ASTGAWGEKLF

j_call: TRBJ2-7
clone_size: .
v_call: TRBV6-2/TRBV6-3
cdr3_aa: ASSYSGGAAEQY

j_call: TRBJ2-5
clone_size: .
v_call: TRBV5-1
cdr3_aa: ASSIGQRETQY

j_call: TRBJ1-5
clone_size: .
v_call: TRBV7-8
cdr3_aa: ASSPEQGSYNQPQH

j_call: TRBJ2-1
clone_size: .
v_call: TRBV20-1
cdr3_aa: SASSGRGYNEQF

j_call: TRBJ2-7
clone_size: .
v_call: TRBV29-1
cdr3_aa: SAARASSYEQY

j_call: TRBJ1-1
clone_size: .
v_call: TRBV18
cdr3_aa: ASSPGTTSEAF

j_call: TRBJ1-1
clone_size: .
v_call: TRBV5-4
cdr3_aa: ASSRQAMNTEAF

j_call: TRBJ1-2
clone_size: .
v_call: TRBV6-5
cdr3_aa: ASSPRTGPGGYT

j_call: TRBJ2-1
clone_size: .
v_call: TRBV5-6
cdr3_aa: ASSPWVRTGLGWGSV

j_call: TRBJ2-1
clone_size: .
v_call: TRBV27
cdr3_aa: ASSLERDRHEQF

j_call: TRBJ1-2
clone_size: .
v_call: TRBV27
cdr3_aa: ASRGQGGYGYT

j_call: TRBJ1-5
clone_size: .
v_call: TRBV6-5
cdr3_aa: ASRLTSGFQPQH

j_call: TRBJ2-3
clone_size: .
v_call: TRBV3-1/TRBV3-2
cdr3_aa: ASSQTSGLVSVDTQY

j_call: TRBJ2-7
clone_size: .
v_call: TRBV15
cdr3_aa: ATSKTRAGSSYEQY

j_call: TRBJ2-7
clone_size: few
v_call: TRBV18
cdr3_aa: ASSPERRQTYEQY

j_call: TRBJ2-1
clone_size: .
v_call: TRBV5-3
cdr3_aa: ARSVCTGCNEQF

j_call: TRBJ1-2
clone_size: few
v_call: TRBV6-1
cdr3_aa: ASSERGVRIHYGYT

j_call: TRBJ2-3
clone_size: .
v_call: TRBV11-3
cdr3_aa: ASSLGSGSADTQY

j_call: TRBJ1-2
clone_size: .
v_call: TRBV5-4
cdr3_aa: ASSPGTGGLSLYGYT

j_call: TRBJ2-7
clone_size: .
v_call: TRBV21-1
cdr3_aa: ASSKEGQGAAKY

j_call: TRBJ1-6
clone_size: .
v_call: TRBV5-5
cdr3_aa: ASSITGGKDSPLH

j_call: TRBJ2-2
clone_size: few
v_call: TRBV7-6
cdr3_aa: ASSWGPSGRSEELF

j_call: TRBJ2-1
clone_size: .
v_call: TRBV5-1
cdr3_aa: ASSLLAGGPNEQF

j_call: TRBJ2-7
clone_size: .
v_call: TRBV5-1
cdr3_aa: ASSLEDRPYEQY

j_call: TRBJ1-5
clone_size: few
v_call: TRBV28
cdr3_aa: ASSDLDRVGPQH

j_call: TRBJ2-3
clone_size: .
v_call: TRBV4-2
cdr3_aa: ASGAGSDTQY

j_call: TRBJ1-6
clone_size: few
v_call: TRBV5-6
cdr3_aa: ASSLVGTGQGSPLH

j_call: TRBJ1-6
clone_size: once
v_call: TRBV4-1
cdr3_aa: ASSQVFGDSSYNSPLH

j_call: TRBJ2-6
clone_size: .
v_call: TRBV15
cdr3_aa: ATSRGGQRKDSGANVLT